This T cell receptor beta chain was found in a study of cytomegalovirus exposure and HLA in healthy donors. Study-wide results and limits: In most subjects, TCR beta sequences reportedly gave accurate predictions of HLA-A and HLA-B alleles.

Germline loops: CDR1 SGHVS, CDR2 FQNEAQ. The V end lost 4 bases, the J end lost 3 bases, and 16 bases lay between the germline ends. The CDR3 consists of 16 residues. PCR used 60 Vbeta primers and 13 Jbeta primers. Data came from immunoSEQ multiplex PCR; TCRdb stores just in-frame clones and leaves some out. The table includes approximately 97,000 clones, 81% detected once. This clone was seen only once. Antigen: not known. The chain has TRBV7-8 and TRBJ1-5; D is ambiguous. The sequenced sample was PBMCs. The TCR sequence derives from a woman in her 70s in good health and CMV-seropositive. DNA for the CDR3: TGTGCCAGCAGCTGGGGTGGAGCCGGGAACAATCAGCCCCAGCATTTT. This codes for CASSWGGAGNNQPQHF. Full variable domain (remainder filled in from reference TRBV7-8 and TRBJ1-5): GAGVSQSPRYKVAKRGQDVALRCDPISGHVSLFWYQQALGQGPEFLTYFQNEAQLDKSGLPSDRFFAERPEGSVSTLKIQRTQQEDSAVYLCASSWGGAGNNQPQHFGDGTRLSIL.